These 14 T cell receptor beta chains came from one sample sequenced in a study of blood T cell repertoires in COVID-19. This table comes from immunoSEQ multiplex PCR, and its TCRdb copy is limited to in-frame clones, with some not included. The sample has 130,000 or so clones, about 77% seen once. Sequencing used peripheral blood. All receptors derive from a man older than 75 with acute or convalescent COVID-19.

This clone was observed a few times. V gene TRBV28 combines with J gene TRBJ2-2, with 11 bases lining up with TRBD1. The length of the CDR3 is 16 residues. Germline CDR1 MDHEN, CDR2 SYDVKM. After removal of 6 bases from V and 5 bases from J, the junction contained 8 bases not matched to a gene. CDR3 amino acids: CASSPGQGVDTGELFF. The CDR3 DNA sequence: TGTGCCAGCAGCCCGGGACAGGGGGTTGATACCGGGGAGCTGTTTTTT.

This chain connects TRBV30 to TRBJ2-7; maybe TRBD1 (7 bases). CDR1 is GTSNPN and CDR2 is SVGIG in the germline V gene (reference sequence). V was clipped by 1 base and J by 4 bases, with 14 bases between them. The CDR3 is made up of 14 amino acids. The CDR3 region has the DNA TGTGCCTGGAGTGGTGGAGGGGGCTCTTACGAGCAGTACTTC. This codes for CAWSGGGGSYEQYF.

The chain employs TRBV2 and TRBJ2-2; TRBD2 matches at 10 bases. Per the germline V gene, CDR1 is SNHLY and CDR2 is FYNNEI. CDR3 length: 17 amino acids. Losses at the gene ends were 1 base for V and 4 bases for J; bases not matched to a gene: 6. CDR3 sequence: CASSEGSGGAGTGELFF. The CDR3 DNA reads TGTGCCAGCAGTGAAGGGAGCGGGGGGGCGGGCACCGGGGAGCTGTTTTTT.

This chain links TRBV7-2 with TRBJ2-1; weak D call: TRBD1 (5 bases). With 3 bases removed from V and 4 bases from J, the gap between germline ends came to 16 bases. Per germline, CDR1 SGHTA and CDR2 FQGNSA. This CDR3 is 16 amino acids long. CDR3 residues: CASSFYRPFGYNEQFF. The CDR3 nucleotides are TGTGCCAGCAGCTTTTACAGGCCCTTTGGGTACAATGAGCAGTTCTTC.

This clone was seen a single time. The chain has TRBV4-1 and TRBJ1-4; D is unresolved. The germline V gene has CDR1 MGHRA and CDR2 YSYEKL. There are 15 residues in the CDR3. Trimming removed 10 bases at V and 2 bases at J, with 17 bases between. The CDR3: CATTPGGVTNEKLFF. DNA of the CDR3: TGCGCCACAACACCCGGAGGAGTTACTAATGAAAAACTGTTTTTT.

The chain has TRBV19 and TRBJ2-7; 10 nucleotides align to TRBD2. Germline assignment: CDR1 LNHDA and CDR2 SQIVND (reference sequence). This CDR3 is 15 amino acids long. V lost 5 bases, J lost 6 bases, and 10 bases stayed unmatched. CDR3 region: CASSASLAGVLEQYF. In DNA, the CDR3 is TGTGCCAGTAGTGCCTCCCTAGCGGGGGTGCTCGAGCAGTACTTC.

This clone was seen only a few times. The chain has TRBV5-1 and TRBJ2-7; D is ambiguous. The V and J ends lost 4 bases and 3 bases respectively, with 5 bases between them. The V gene's germline CDR1 is SGHRS and CDR2 YFSETQ. This CDR3 is built from 11 residues. CDR3 in amino acids: CASSGSYEQYF. The CDR3 DNA follows: TGCGCCAGCAGCGGCAGCTACGAGCAGTACTTC.

The chain joins TRBV19 to TRBJ1-1; D gene ambiguous. CDR3 length equals 15 residues. V dropped 5 bases and J dropped 2 bases, with 15 bases sitting between them. Germline values: CDR1 LNHDA, CDR2 SQIVND (reference sequence). The CDR3 DNA is TGTGCCAGTAGTCCCGGCAGACTAAGCAACACTGAAGCTTTCTTT. Translating gives CASSPGRLSNTEAFF. Using reference TRBV19 and TRBJ1-1 for the parts outside the CDR3, the full variable domain is DGGITQSPKYLFRKEGQNVTLSCEQNLNHDAMYWYRQDPGQGLRLIYYSQIVNDFQKGDIAEGYSVSREKKESFPLTVTSAQKNPTAFYLCASSPGRLSNTEAFFGQGTRLTVV.

This chain joins TRBV7-2 and TRBJ1-3, with TRBD1 matching 7 bases. CDR3 length equals 16 residues. V dropped 5 bases and J dropped 4; count of bases not matched to a gene: 11. Germline V gene sequence: CDR1 SGHTA, CDR2 FQGNSA. The CDR3, as DNA: TGTGCCAGCAGCCTTATGACCGGGACAGTCGGAAACACCATATATTTT. It translates to CASSLMTGTVGNTIYF.

The chain recombines TRBV20-1 with TRBJ2-7, with TRBD1 matching over 7 bases. Trimming cost V 3 bases and J 4 bases; bases outside gene matches: 9. CDR3 length: 14 residues. The germline V gene has CDR1 DFQATT and CDR2 SNEGSKA (reference sequence). The DNA of the CDR3 is TGCAGTGCTAGTAGGGGACAGCAACAGTACGAGCAGTACTTC. Protein sequence: CSASRGQQQYEQYF.

In DNA, the CDR3 is TGCGCCAGCAGCTTGGTCGCAGGGGGGACCGCTACCGAGCAGTACTTC. Translation gives CASSLVAGGTATEQYF. The rearrangement joins TRBV5-1 to TRBJ2-7, with a weak D call TRBD1 (7 bases). The germline V gene has CDR1 SGHRS and CDR2 YFSETQ. The CDR3 sequence is 16 residues long. Trimming removed 0 bases from V and 6 bases from J, with 19 bases in between.

This clone is medium-sized within its sample. This sequence joins TRBV4-3 and TRBJ2-1; 8 nucleotides align to TRBD1. This CDR3 is built from 17 residues. After removal of 1 base from V and 5 bases from J, the junction contained 10 bases not matched to a gene. Germline assignment: CDR1 LGHNA and CDR2 YSLEER. The CDR3 protein is CASSQGTGQGTHNEQFF. CDR3 coding DNA: TGCGCCAGCAGCCAAGGAACAGGACAGGGCACACACAATGAGCAGTTCTTC.

This clone was counted between two and nine times. V is TRBV7-2 and J is TRBJ2-3; 10 nucleotides align to TRBD2. The J segment lost 10 bases and the V segment lost 5 bases, leaving 12 bases of the junction unmatched. This CDR3 is built from 15 residues. Germline V gene data show CDR1 as SGHTA and CDR2 as FQGNSA. DNA for the CDR3: TGTGCCAGCAGCCCGGGGGTAGCGGGGGGTGCAGCGCAGTATTTT. It specifies CASSPGVAGGAAQYF. Variable domain in full (rest from reference TRBV7-2 and TRBJ2-3): GAGVSQSPSNKVTEKGKDVELRCDPISGHTALYWYRQSLGQGLEFLIYFQGNSAPDKSGLPSDRFSAERTGGSVSTLTIQRTQQEDSAVYLCASSPGVAGGAAQYFGPGTRLTVL.

There are a few counts of this clone. The V and J genes are TRBV7-2 and TRBJ2-7; D might be TRBD1 (5 bases). The CDR3 loop spans 13 amino acids. Trimming left V 4 bases short and J 4 bases short, with 11 bases between. CDR1 is SGHTA, CDR2 FQGNSA, per germline. CDR3 sequence: CASSSPGKYEQYF. DNA of the CDR3: TGTGCCAGCAGCTCACCAGGGAAATACGAGCAGTACTTC.